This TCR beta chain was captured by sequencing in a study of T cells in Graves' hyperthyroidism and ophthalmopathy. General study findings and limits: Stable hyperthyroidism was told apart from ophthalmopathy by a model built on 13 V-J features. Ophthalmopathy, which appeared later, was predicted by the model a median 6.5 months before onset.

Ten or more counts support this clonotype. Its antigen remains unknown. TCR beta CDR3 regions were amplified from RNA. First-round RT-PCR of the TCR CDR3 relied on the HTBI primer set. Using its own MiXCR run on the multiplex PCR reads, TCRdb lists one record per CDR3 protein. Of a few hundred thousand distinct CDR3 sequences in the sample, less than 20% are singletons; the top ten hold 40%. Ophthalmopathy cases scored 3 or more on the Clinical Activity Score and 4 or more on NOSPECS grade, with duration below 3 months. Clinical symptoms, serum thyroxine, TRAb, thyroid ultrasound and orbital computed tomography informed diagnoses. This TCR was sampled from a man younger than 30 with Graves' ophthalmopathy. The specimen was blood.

CDR3 in amino acids: CASSQVPAGTQETQYF. CDR3 nucleotide sequence: TGTGCCAGCAGCCAAGTCCCAGCGGGGACACAAGAGACCCAGTACTTC. The chain combines TRBV3-1 with TRBJ2-5; tentative D call: TRBD2 (7 bases). CDR3 length equals 16 residues. Looked up from germline, CDR1 is LGHDT and CDR2 is YNNKEL (reference sequence). V lost 1 base to trimming and J lost 2 bases, with 14 bases between them.